Each of the 29 T cell receptor beta chains below was sequenced from the same sample in a study of shared clonotypes between healthy human individuals. Assay used: immunoSEQ multiplex PCR; TCRdb lists only in-frame clones, some missing. The data contain over a million clones, more than 95% of them seen just once; the ten biggest clones take up 1.2%. Material for sequencing was naive CD4+ T cells sorted from blood. Subset denoted: CD45RA+ positively selected. These receptors all come from a man aged 25-45 years in good health.

The V call is TRBV15, the J call TRBJ1-2, with D maybe TRBD1 (5 bases). Trimming pared 1 base from V and 4 bases from J, leaving 10 bases between. The length of the CDR3 is 14 residues. Germline V CDR1 and CDR2: LNHNV, YYDKDF (reference sequence). The DNA for the CDR3 is TGTGCCACCAGCAGAGTGGGGGAAAGCTATGGCTACACCTTC. Its protein is CATSRVGESYGYTF.

The gene calls are TRBV28 and TRBJ2-7, with a tentative D call TRBD2 (5 bases). The CDR3 extends over 14 amino acids. Looked up from germline, CDR1 is MDHEN and CDR2 is SYDVKM. Trimming took off 6 bases at V and 2 bases at J, with 14 bases between the two ends. The CDR3 nucleotides read TGTGCCAGCAGCCCGCTAGCTGCCCCCTACGAGCAGTACTTC. Amino acids: CASSPLAAPYEQYF.

The chain employs TRBV5-4 and TRBJ2-3; D uncertain. The CDR3 spans 17 residues. With 4 bases removed from V and 0 bases from J, the gap between germline ends came to 18 bases. Germline V gives CDR1 SGHNT, CDR2 YYREEE (reference sequence). CDR3 nucleotide sequence: TGTGCCAGCAGCGGGAAAGTGGTAGTATCTAGCACAGATACGCAGTATTTT. It yields the protein CASSGKVVVSSTDTQYF.

The gene calls are TRBV28 and TRBJ2-7; D is ambiguous. Germline V CDR1 and CDR2: MDHEN, SYDVKM. The CDR3 extends over 17 amino acids. Trimming cost V 2 bases and J 5 bases, with 22 bases left between them. This CDR3 is CASSLVRFSEFPHEQYF. The CDR3 DNA is TGTGCCAGCAGTTTAGTCAGATTCTCGGAATTTCCCCACGAGCAGTACTTC.

The chain recombines TRBV7-2 with TRBJ2-3; perhaps D is TRBD1 or TRBD2 (6 bases each). The CDR3 is made up of 18 amino acids. The germline V gene encodes CDR1 SGHTA and CDR2 FQGNSA. Trimming shortened V by 2 bases and J by 2 bases, and 20 bases separated the two germline ends. In nucleotides, the CDR3 is TGTGCCAGCAGCTTACGGGGGAGAGGGGGAATCCCCACAGATACGCAGTATTTT. Translated: CASSLRGRGGIPTDTQYF.

V is TRBV6-1 and J is TRBJ1-5; D possibly corresponds to TRBD1 (6 bases). Trimming left V 7 bases short and J 6 bases short, with 16 bases between. The CDR3 is 14 amino acids. Germline V gene data show CDR1 as MNHNS and CDR2 as SASEGT. CDR3 bases: TGTGCCAGCAACAGGGACCCTACGGGTCAGCCCCAGCATTTT. It yields the protein CASNRDPTGQPQHF.

V is TRBV6-1 and J is TRBJ2-7; a weak D match, TRBD2 (5 bases). The germline gives CDR1 MNHNS, CDR2 SASEGT. Trimming shortened V by 7 bases and J by 1 base, and 11 bases separated the two germline ends. The CDR3 is made up of 13 amino acids. The CDR3 reads CASTLAPSYEQYF. The CDR3 DNA is TGTGCCAGCACTCTAGCCCCTTCCTACGAGCAGTACTTC.

This chain connects TRBV5-4 to TRBJ2-2, with 12 nucleotides matching TRBD2. CDR1 SGHNT and CDR2 YYREEE come from the germline V gene (reference sequence). This CDR3 has 16 residues. The ends lost 5 bases at V and 0 bases at J; junction bases unmatched: 2. The CDR3 is CASSWTSGANTGELFF. CDR3 nucleotides: TGTGCCAGCAGTTGGACTAGCGGGGCGAACACCGGGGAGCTGTTTTTT.

The V gene is TRBV30, the J gene TRBJ2-1; D may be TRBD2 (6 bases). V shed 4 bases and J shed 10 bases, with 14 bases lying between them. In germline, CDR1 is GTSNPN, CDR2 SVGIG (reference sequence). This CDR3 is 12 amino acids long. The CDR3: CAWTGSMGEQFF. The CDR3 coding sequence is TGTGCCTGGACCGGGAGTATGGGCGAGCAGTTCTTC. The full variable domain, rest sourced from reference TRBV30 and TRBJ2-1, is SQTIHQWPATLVQPVGSPLSLECTVEGTSNPNLYWYRQAAGRGLQLLFYSVGIGQISSEVPQNLSASRPQDRQFILSSKKLLLSDSGFYLCAWTGSMGEQFFGPGTRLTVL.

The rearrangement uses TRBV28 and TRBJ2-4; TRBD1 might be the D (6 bases). The germline V and J ends were trimmed by 5 bases and 1 base, with 12 bases remaining between them. CDR3 length: 15 amino acids. CDR1 is MDHEN, CDR2 SYDVKM, per germline. CDR3 DNA sequence: TGTGCCAGCAGTCACAGGGACCAGGCCAAAAACATTCAGTACTTC. Protein product: CASSHRDQAKNIQYF.

This chain connects TRBV19 to TRBJ2-5, with D perhaps matching TRBD1 (6 bases). CDR3 length: 16 residues. From germline, CDR1 is LNHDA and CDR2 SQIVND (reference sequence). V was trimmed by 5 bases and J by 0 bases, leaving 16 bases between them. The CDR3: CASSPWAGTHQETQYF. CDR3 nucleotide sequence: TGTGCCAGTAGTCCGTGGGCCGGGACACACCAAGAGACCCAGTACTTC.

This chain links TRBV27 with TRBJ1-5; 7 nucleotides match TRBD1. The V and J ends lost 2 bases and 0 bases, in that order; junction bases with no gene match: 7. CDR3 size: 17 residues. Germline CDR1 reads MNHEY; CDR2 reads SMNVEV (reference sequence). The CDR3 sequence is CASSLIGTVTSNQPQHF. CDR3 in DNA: TGTGCCAGCAGTTTAATTGGGACAGTTACTAGCAATCAGCCCCAGCATTTT.

The CDR3 DNA reads TGTGCCAGCAGCCTTGAAGGGGCAGAGACCCAGTACTTC. This sequence encodes CASSLEGAETQYF. The V gene is TRBV5-5, the J gene TRBJ2-5; a possible D gene is TRBD1 (5 bases). Germline CDR1 and CDR2: SGHKS and YYEKEE (reference sequence). V was shortened by 4 bases and J by 4 bases, with 11 bases between the two germline ends. CDR3 length: 13 residues.

The chain couples TRBV18 to TRBJ1-1, with D possibly being TRBD1 (5 bases). This CDR3 has 17 amino acids. In germline, CDR1 is KGHSH, CDR2 LQKENI. V lost 2 bases to trimming and J lost 3 bases, with 19 bases between them. The chain's CDR3 is CASSPYSSRTGDTEAFF. The CDR3 bases are TGTGCCAGCTCACCATACTCTTCACGTACGGGGGACACTGAAGCTTTCTTT.

The chain is built from TRBV27 and TRBJ2-1, with a weak D call TRBD1 (6 bases). This CDR3 comprises 13 residues. V dropped 6 bases and J dropped 9 bases, with 15 bases sitting between them. Germline assignment: CDR1 MNHEY and CDR2 SMNVEV (reference sequence). Here the CDR3 DNA reads TGTGCCAGCAGAAGTGTAGGGGGTGGTGAGCAGTTCTTC. Its translation: CASRSVGGGEQFF.

This chain links TRBV18 with TRBJ1-2; possible D gene TRBD1, 5 bases. The CDR3 runs to 13 residues. Germline V gives CDR1 KGHSH, CDR2 LQKENI. With 0 bases removed from V and 8 bases from J, the gap between germline ends came to 10 bases. In DNA form, the CDR3 reads TGTGCCAGCTCACCACCCGAAAGGGGAGGCTACACCTTC. It specifies CASSPPERGGYTF. Drawing the rest from reference TRBV18 and TRBJ1-2, the complete variable domain is NAGVMQNPRHLVRRRGQEARLRCSPMKGHSHVYWYRQLPEEGLKFMVYLQKENIIDESGMPKERFSAEFPKEGPSILRIQQVVRGDSAAYFCASSPPERGGYTFGSGTRLTVV.

V usage is TRBV7-9 and J usage is TRBJ2-2; D remains unclear. V lost 5 bases to trimming and J lost 0 bases, with 7 bases between them. The CDR3 has 14 residues. Germline assignment: CDR1 SEHNR and CDR2 FQNEAQ (reference sequence). In nucleotides, the CDR3 is TGTGCCAGCAGCCAGGCCGCGAACACCGGGGAGCTGTTTTTT. It codes for CASSQAANTGELFF. Using reference TRBV7-9 and TRBJ2-2 for the parts outside the CDR3, the full variable domain is DTGVSQNPRHKITKRGQNVTFRCDPISEHNRLYWYRQTLGQGPEFLTYFQNEAQLEKSRLLSDRFSAERPKGSFSTLEIQRTEQGDSAMYLCASSQAANTGELFFGEGSRLTVL.

This clone has just one count. The rearrangement uses TRBV29-1 and TRBJ2-7, with 11 nucleotides matching TRBD2. CDR1 is SQVTM, CDR2 ANQGSEA, per germline. The CDR3 consists of 18 residues. The V segment lost 6 bases and the J segment 2 bases; nucleotides outside the gene matches: 18. The CDR3 bases are TGCAGCGTCCAGGGGTATAGCGGGAGGGCCCTAGGGCCCTACGAGCAGTACTTC. Protein sequence: CSVQGYSGRALGPYEQYF.

The gene calls are TRBV19 and TRBJ2-3, with D possibly TRBD2 on 6 matching bases. Looked up from germline, CDR1 is LNHDA and CDR2 is SQIVND (reference sequence). This CDR3 comprises 13 residues. Deletions cut 11 bases from V and 0 bases from J, with 12 bases between. Written as DNA, the CDR3 is TGTGCCGTTGGGAGGCCTAGCACAGATACGCAGTATTTT. Translation: CAVGRPSTDTQYF. Full variable domain (outside the CDR3, taken from reference TRBV19 and TRBJ2-3): DGGITQSPKYLFRKEGQNVTLSCEQNLNHDAMYWYRQDPGQGLRLIYYSQIVNDFQKGDIAEGYSVSREKKESFPLTVTSAQKNPTAFYLCAVGRPSTDTQYFGPGTRLTVL.

This sequence joins TRBV30 and TRBJ2-7, with TRBD2 matching over 12 bases. Germline V gene lookup returns CDR1 GTSNPN and CDR2 SVGIG (reference sequence). Trimming took 4 bases from V and 2 from J; bases not matched to a gene: 9. The CDR3 sequence is 16 residues long. The CDR3, as DNA: TGTGCCTGGAATGGACTAGCGGGATCCAAAGCCTACGAGCAGTACTTC. Translated: CAWNGLAGSKAYEQYF.

J is TRBJ2-3 and V is TRBV11-2, with D possibly being TRBD2 (6 bases). This CDR3 comprises 16 residues. Trimming removed 2 bases at V and 0 bases at J, with 12 bases between. CDR1 SGHAT and CDR2 FQNNGV come from the germline V gene. The CDR3 is CASSLRGGTSTDTQYF. In nucleotides, the CDR3 is TGTGCCAGCAGCTTACGTGGCGGGACTAGCACAGATACGCAGTATTTT. Variable domain in full (rest from reference TRBV11-2 and TRBJ2-3): EAGVAQSPRYKIIEKRQSVAFWCNPISGHATLYWYQQILGQGPKLLIQFQNNGVVDDSQLPKDRFSAERLKGVDSTLKIQPAKLEDSAVYLCASSLRGGTSTDTQYFGPGTRLTVL.

The chain carries TRBV5-6 and TRBJ2-7; TRBD2 is a possible D gene (6 bases). CDR1 and CDR2 (germline): SGHDT, YYEEEE. This CDR3 contains 14 residues. V was pared by 2 bases and J by 4 bases, with 13 bases between. This chain's CDR3 is CASSFGGDEYEQYF. The CDR3 nucleotides are TGTGCCAGCAGCTTCGGCGGGGACGAATACGAGCAGTACTTC.

For this clone: Compared with germline, one end of the junction differs, possibly owing to a read error. The V and J genes are TRBV7-2 and TRBJ1-3; D is uncertain. The CDR3 extends over 15 amino acids. From germline, CDR1 is SGHTA and CDR2 FQGNSA. The CDR3 spells CASSVAVGTGNTIYF. The CDR3 DNA sequence: TGTGCCAGCAGCGTAGCAGTGGGCACTGGAAACACCATATATTTT.

V and J are TRBV6-9 and TRBJ1-2, with D uncertain. From germline, CDR1 is MNHGY and CDR2 SVAAGI. The V end was cut by 4 bases, the J end by 2 bases, with 14 bases between. CDR3 length equals 15 residues. The CDR3 DNA reads as TGTGCCAGCAGTTTGGATGTGACGGAGAACTATGGCTACACCTTC. It yields the protein CASSLDVTENYGYTF.

The chain employs TRBV29-1 and TRBJ2-3; possible D gene TRBD1, 7 bases. V lost 8 bases to trimming and J lost 3 bases, with 24 bases between them. This CDR3 is 16 amino acids long. Germline CDR1 reads SQVTM; CDR2 reads ANQGSEA. The CDR3 coding sequence is TGCAGCTTCCAAGGAGGGGGCGGGCCGATAACAGATACGCAGTATTTT. It codes for CSFQGGGGPITDTQYF.

CDR3 nucleotide sequence: TGCGCCAGCACCTCGGGGGTTTCAGATACGCAGTATTTT. Translating gives CASTSGVSDTQYF. The rearrangement links TRBV5-1 to TRBJ2-3; D might be TRBD2 (6 bases). V lost 6 bases, J lost 4 bases, and 12 bases lay in between. The CDR3 is made up of 13 amino acids. Germline CDR1 reads SGHRS; CDR2 reads YFSETQ. Filled out from reference TRBV5-1 and TRBJ2-3, the complete variable domain reads KAGVTQTPRYLIKTRGQQVTLSCSPISGHRSVSWYQQTPGQGLQFLFEYFSETQRNKGNFPGRFSGRQFSNSRSEMNVSTLELGDSALYLCASTSGVSDTQYFGPGTRLTVL.

As for this clone: Distinct nucleotide sequences in the sample also encode this CDR3. The CDR3 sequence is CASSEGTDTQYF. The CDR3, as DNA: TGTGCCAGCAGTGAAGGGACAGATACGCAGTATTTT. The chain couples TRBV2 to TRBJ2-3; D is unclear. Deletions cut 1 base from V and 3 bases from J, with 2 bases between. The CDR3 extends over 12 amino acids. Germline values: CDR1 SNHLY, CDR2 FYNNEI.

As for this clone: Other DNA sequences within the sample encode an identical CDR3. The chain joins TRBV5-1 to TRBJ2-1, with 10 bases that match TRBD2. With V trimmed by 0 bases and J by 7 bases, 4 bases remained unmatched. CDR3 size: 15 residues. The V gene's germline CDR1 is SGHRS and CDR2 YFSETQ. DNA of the CDR3: TGCGCCAGCAGCTTGGGGCTAGCGGGAGTTAATGAGCAGTTCTTC. Translation: CASSLGLAGVNEQFF.

With respect to this clone: Other DNA variants within this sample encode the same CDR3. This chain joins TRBV6-5 and TRBJ2-7; no reliable D call. The germline V and J ends were trimmed by 0 bases and 6 bases, with 9 bases remaining between them. Germline CDR1 MNHEY, CDR2 SVGAGI. The CDR3 is 13 amino acids. The CDR3 protein is CASSYSRGLEQYF. As DNA, the CDR3 is TGTGCCAGCAGTTACTCGAGAGGTCTCGAGCAGTACTTC.